This T cell receptor (beta chain) was profiled in a study of vaccination effects on CD4 cells after COVID-19. Study-wide context: ViraFEST assay sequencing came after antigen-specific CD4+ T cells were expanded with viral peptide pools.

General observations from the study: Marked clonal contraction was seen late after vaccination (in both infection- and vaccine-induced clones).

The table came from immunoSEQ multiplex PCR; TCRdb's copy has only in-frame clones and leaves some out. The table has around 30,000 clones, approximately 63% seen once; the top ten hold around 3.8%. The count of this clone is one. The antigen is unknown. Investigators separated out CD4+ T cells once around 10 days of culture had passed. The healthy vaccine recipients, who had no prior SARS-CoV-2 infection, showed negative nucleocapsid antibodies. This clonotype was obtained from a human donor who received a COVID-19 vaccine. The material was CD4+ T cells from PBMCs cultured without peptide, obtained before COVID-19 vaccination.

The CDR3 spells CATQGFLETQYF. The CDR3 DNA reads as TGTGCCACCCAAGGTTTTTTAGAGACCCAGTACTTC. The chain carries TRBV24-1 and TRBJ2-5; D unclear. V shed 9 bases and J shed 4 bases, with 11 bases lying between them. Germline values: CDR1 KGHDR, CDR2 SFDVKD. The CDR3 loop spans 12 amino acids.